Below are 3 T cell receptor beta chains sequenced from a single sample in a study of blood T cell repertoires in COVID-19. Clones were sequenced by immunoSEQ multiplex PCR, and TCRdb holds only the in-frame ones, with some missing. The data contain over 150,000 clones, roughly 88% of them singletons. What was sequenced was peripheral blood. These TCRs come from a man aged 55 to 70 with COVID-19, enrolled during active disease.

The chain employs TRBV7-9 and TRBJ1-6; TRBD1 aligns across 7 bases. Trimming cost V 3 bases and J 9 bases; bases outside gene matches: 8. The CDR3 runs to 15 residues. Germline assignment: CDR1 SEHNR and CDR2 FQNEAQ (reference sequence). The CDR3 protein is CASSLGTDPSSPLHF. CDR3 bases: TGTGCCAGCAGCTTGGGGACAGACCCATCTTCACCCCTCCACTTT.

The rearrangement links TRBV5-4 to TRBJ2-5; 7 bases agree with TRBD1. Germline CDR1 and CDR2: SGHNT and YYREEE (reference sequence). The CDR3 has 15 amino acids. The J segment lost 5 bases and the V segment lost 2 bases, leaving 9 bases of the junction unmatched. CDR3 sequence: CASSLLTGAGETQYF. The CDR3 nucleotides read TGTGCCAGCAGCTTACTAACAGGGGCCGGGGAGACCCAGTACTTC.

This chain uses TRBV7-8 with TRBJ1-5, with D maybe TRBD1 (5 bases). With 1 base removed from V and 0 bases from J, the gap between germline ends came to 7 bases. Germline CDR1 reads SGHVS; CDR2 reads FQNEAQ. The length of the CDR3 is 15 residues. CDR3 sequence reads: CASSLGQNSNQPQHF. Here the CDR3 DNA reads TGTGCCAGCAGCTTAGGACAGAATAGCAATCAGCCCCAGCATTTT.